One T cell receptor beta chain is described in this entry. Its antigen is unknown. This entry is derived from a study of cytomegalovirus exposure and HLA in healthy donors. Overall study findings and caveats: Later on, a genetic analysis was performed. It linked a missense variant in DCLRE1C with V- and J-gene trimming of TCR beta.

Germline V gene data show CDR1 as MGHRA and CDR2 as YSYEKL. The trim removed 3 bases at V and 6 bases at J, leaving 4 bases unmatched. This CDR3 is built from 15 residues. The study ran its PCR with 60 Vbeta and 13 Jbeta primers. Repertoires were generated with immunoSEQ multiplex PCR, while TCRdb's copy carries only in-frame clones and drops some. The sample lists some 110,000 clones, about 13% occurring once. Sequences were obtained from PBMCs. The chain carries TRBV4-1 and TRBJ2-1; 11 bases agree with TRBD2. This TCR derives from a middle-aged man in good health and CMV-seropositive. CDR3 protein: CASSHPGTSGNEQFF. The CDR3 bases are TGCGCCAGCAGCCACCCCGGGACTAGCGGCAATGAGCAGTTCTTC.